This TCR beta chain was documented in a study of blood T cells in healthy people across ages. Every participating donor contributed approximately 9.5 milliliters of peripheral blood through a draw. A sample-barcoded 5' primer and a J-beta primer mix were used in a second PCR of roughly 7 to 12 cycles. TCRdb processed the 5' RACE reads anew with MiXCR; each CDR3 protein has one entry. The sample has hundreds of thousands of distinct CDR3 sequences; roughly 58% are singletons. The V gene's germline CDR1 is SGHDT and CDR2 YYEEEE. The CDR3 spans 13 residues. Material: blood. The TCR was taken from a man between 60 and 70 years old in good health. The chain couples TRBV5-6 to TRBJ2-1; no clear D. The J call may be incorrect, as the DNA end agrees better with TRBJ2-7. The CDR3 reads CASSARRTGEQYF. The CDR3 coding sequence is TGTGCCAGCAGCGCCCGCCGGACGGGCGAGCAGTACTTC.